The present entry profiles one T cell receptor beta chain with its context. CDR3 length: 20 residues. V shed 3 bases and J 5 bases; nucleotides not matched to a gene: 15. Germline CDR1 reads SGHNT; CDR2 reads YYREEE (reference sequence). Assay used: immunoSEQ multiplex PCR; TCRdb lists only in-frame clones, some missing. The data hold over 200,000 clones, with about 88% observed a single time. This specimen comes from a study of blood T cell repertoires in COVID-19. Study information: Acute-phase and convalescent COVID-19 samples originated in the United States, Italy and Spain.

Input material: peripheral blood. This sequence joins TRBV5-4 and TRBJ2-1, with 15 bases matching TRBD2. The source of this sequence is a man between 60 and 75 years old who had recovered from COVID-19. The DNA of the CDR3 is TGTGCCAGCAGCTCTCAAGTAGGACTAGCGGGGGGGCCGCGGAACAATGAGCAGTTCTTC. Translation gives CASSSQVGLAGGPRNNEQFF.